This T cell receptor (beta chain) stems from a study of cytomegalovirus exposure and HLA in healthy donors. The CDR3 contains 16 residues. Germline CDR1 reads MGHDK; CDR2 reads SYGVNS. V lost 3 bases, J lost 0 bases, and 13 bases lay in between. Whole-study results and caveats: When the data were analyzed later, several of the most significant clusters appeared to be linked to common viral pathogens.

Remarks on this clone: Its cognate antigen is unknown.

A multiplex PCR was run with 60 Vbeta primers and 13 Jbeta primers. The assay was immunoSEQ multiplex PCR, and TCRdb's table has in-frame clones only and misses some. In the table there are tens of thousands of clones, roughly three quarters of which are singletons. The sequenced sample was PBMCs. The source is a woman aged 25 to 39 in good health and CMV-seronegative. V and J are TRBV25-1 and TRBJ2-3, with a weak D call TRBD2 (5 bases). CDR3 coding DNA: TGTGCCAGCAGTGACTGGCGGGCGACTAGCACAGATACGCAGTATTTT. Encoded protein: CASSDWRATSTDTQYF. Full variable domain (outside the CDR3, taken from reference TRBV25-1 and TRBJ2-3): EADIYQTPRYLVIGTGKKITLECSQTMGHDKMYWYQQDPGMELHLIHYSYGVNSTEKGDLSSESTVSRIRTEHFPLTLESARPSHTSQYLCASSDWRATSTDTQYFGPGTRLTVL.